This T cell receptor beta chain is from a study of blood T cells in healthy people across ages. Study-level information: About one barcoded beta molecule per two T cells was the capture yield of template switching.

This clonotype was counted only a few times. Antigen: not known. The CDR3 sequence is 13 residues long. From germline, CDR1 is MNHNY and CDR2 SVGAGI (reference sequence). Trimming shortened V by 7 bases and J by 2 bases, and 10 bases separated the two germline ends. PCR was performed a second time for roughly 7 to 12 cycles using a sample-barcoded 5' primer and a J-beta primer mix. From each sample, at least 2.5 million paired-end reads containing CDR3 were obtained. One entry per CDR3 protein, called by TCRdb with MiXCR from the 5' RACE reads. In the table there are about 720,000 distinct CDR3 sequences, about 20% of which are singletons. RNA extraction gave at least 5 micrograms of total RNA per sample. Study observations and caveats: PBMCs were not sorted, which prevented a conclusive comparison of naive versus antigen-experienced cells.

This TCR was sampled from a man in his 70s in good health. The rearrangement links TRBV6-6 to TRBJ2-3; the D gene is possibly TRBD1 (6 bases). The sample comprised blood. The DNA for the CDR3 is TGTGCCAGCACCGGACAGTTCACAGATACGCAGTATTTT. It is translated as CASTGQFTDTQYF.